The 25 T cell receptor beta chains given below trace back to one sample, sequenced in a study of T cells in women clearing cervical HPV infection. Libraries were prepared by immunoSEQ multiplex PCR; TCRdb keeps only in-frame clonotypes and omits some of them. The specimen's table records around 21,000 clones. The sample comprised blood buffy coat. These receptors were collected from a woman between 18 and 70 years old with a cervical HPV16 infection that either progressed to CIN3+ or cleared (not recorded which).

Details on this clone: The CDR3 end lies 3 residues beyond the end of the read and is filled in from the germline J gene. The chain is built from TRBV5-1 and TRBJ2-3, with TRBD2 matching 9 bases. Germline trimming cut 1 base from V and 0 bases from J; bases unmatched to any gene: 0. The CDR3 has 15 residues. CDR1 is SGHRS, CDR2 YFSETQ, per germline. CDR3 sequence reads: CASSLLAGSTDTQYF. The sequenced CDR3 bases are TGCGCCAGCAGCTTGCTAGCGGGAAGCACAGATACG.

For this clone: The sequenced fragment ends 3 residues before the CDR3 boundary, so the rest is inferred from the germline J gene. The rearrangement joins TRBV18 to TRBJ1-1; 9 bases map to TRBD1. Trimming at V came to 3 bases and at J to 1 base, leaving 6 bases not matched to a gene. This CDR3 comprises 16 residues. The V gene's germline CDR1 is KGHSH and CDR2 LQKENI. CDR3 protein: CASSPPDRGWNTEAFF. Partial CDR3 DNA: TGTGCCAGCTCACCGCCGGACAGGGGTTGGAACACTGAA.

On this clone itself: Relative to the germline gene, one junction end is altered; a read error may explain this. The DNA ends 3 residues before the CDR3 does, and the rest of the CDR3 is filled in from the germline J gene. The chain recombines TRBV4-2 with TRBJ2-7; the D gene is possibly TRBD1 (5 bases). This CDR3 has 16 residues. Looked up from germline, CDR1 is LGHNA and CDR2 is YNFKEQ. CDR3 sequence: CASSQEGPGKVYEQYF. Incomplete CDR3 DNA: TGCGCCAGCAGCCAAGAAGGGCCAGGGAAGGTCTACGAG.

Comments on this clone: The sequenced fragment ends 3 residues before the CDR3 boundary, so the rest is inferred from the germline J gene. The chain links TRBV19 to TRBJ1-2, with D perhaps TRBD1 (5 bases). The CDR3 spans 14 residues. Trimming removed 9 bases at V and 6 bases at J, with 20 bases between. Germline V lookup: CDR1 LNHDA, CDR2 SQIVND (reference sequence). Partial CDR3 DNA: TGTGCCAGCCTCCGGGACTCGCAAAGGGATGGC. Residues: CASLRDSQRDG. The complete CDR3 reads CASLRDSQRDGYTF. The whole variable domain, filled in from reference TRBV19 and TRBJ1-2, reads DGGITQSPKYLFRKEGQNVTLSCEQNLNHDAMYWYRQDPGQGLRLIYYSQIVNDFQKGDIAEGYSVSREKKESFPLTVTSAQKNPTAFYLCASLRDSQRDGYTFGSGTRLTVV.

Comments on this clone: With the read ending 3 residues before the CDR3 end, the germline J gene is used to fill in that end. This chain uses TRBV2 with TRBJ2-3, with TRBD1 matching over 7 bases. With 0 bases clipped from V and 7 bases from J, the junction kept 7 bases outside the gene matches. The CDR3 consists of 15 residues. CDR1 is SNHLY, CDR2 FYNNEI, per germline. CDR3 bases read: TGTGCCAGCAGTGAAGCTCAGGGGGTAGTAAATACG. Residues: CASSEAQGVVNT. In full, the CDR3 reads CASSEAQGVVNTQYF.

With respect to this clone: Sequencing ends 3 residues short of the CDR3 end; the germline J gene provides the rest. This sequence joins TRBV5-1 and TRBJ2-1, with 14 bases that match TRBD2. The CDR3 spans 14 residues. Unmatched junction bases numbered 3, after V lost 5 bases and J lost 8 bases. Germline V gives CDR1 SGHRS, CDR2 YFSETQ. The sequenced CDR3 bases are TGCGCCAGCAGGGGGACTAGCGGGAGCGATGAG. This sequence encodes CASRGTSGSDE. The CDR3 reads in full as CASRGTSGSDEQFF.

Concerning this clone: The read halts 3 residues ahead of the CDR3 end, with the missing end drawn from the germline J gene. The chain links TRBV7-9 to TRBJ2-7; D ambiguous. The CDR3 runs 11 residues. The germline CDR1 and CDR2 sequences are SEHNR and FQNEAQ (reference sequence). The ends were cut back, 5 bases at V and 4 bases at J, with 6 bases in the middle. Partial CDR3 DNA: TGTGCCAGCAGCCCCGGGTACGAG. This sequence encodes CASSPGYE. In full, the CDR3 is CASSPGYEQYF.

As concerns this clone: With the read ending 3 residues before the CDR3 end, the germline J gene is used to fill in that end. This rearrangement joins TRBV30 to TRBJ1-3; 7 nucleotides align to TRBD1. Germline CDR1 GTSNPN, CDR2 SVGIG (reference sequence). Losses at the gene ends were 2 bases for V and 2 bases for J; bases not matched to a gene: 3. CDR3 length: 14 residues. CDR3 in amino acids: CAWSIGQAGNTIYF. CDR3 bases read: TGTGCCTGGAGTATCGGACAGGCTGGAAACACC. The full variable domain, in which reference TRBV30 and TRBJ1-3 provide the parts outside the CDR3, is SQTIHQWPATLVQPVGSPLSLECTVEGTSNPNLYWYRQAAGRGLQLLFYSVGIGQISSEVPQNLSASRPQDRQFILSSKKLLLSDSGFYLCAWSIGQAGNTIYFGEGSWLTVV.

With respect to this clone: The DNA ends 3 residues before the CDR3 does, and the rest of the CDR3 is filled in from the germline J gene. The J gene is TRBJ1-5, the V gene TRBV20-1, with D tentatively TRBD1 (5 bases). Trimming removed 1 base from V and 2 bases from J, with 15 bases in between. The CDR3 spans 16 residues. Germline lookup yields CDR1 DFQATT and CDR2 SNEGSKA (reference sequence). Partial CDR3 DNA: TGCAGTGCTAGAGCTGAGGGGAGCTCGGGCAATCAGCCC. It is translated as CSARAEGSSGNQP. The CDR3 in its entirety is CSARAEGSSGNQPQHF.

Of note for this clone: The sequenced fragment ends 3 residues before the CDR3 boundary, so the rest is inferred from the germline J gene. The chain is built from TRBV6-1 and TRBJ2-7; D might be TRBD2 (6 bases). In germline, CDR1 is MNHNS, CDR2 SASEGT. Trimming cost V 2 bases and J 0 bases, with 8 bases left between them. CDR3 length: 14 residues. This CDR3 is CASSEWGDSYEQYF. CDR3 DNA (partial): TGTGCCAGCAGTGAATGGGGGGACTCCTACGAG.

A remark on this clone: Coverage ceases 3 residues before the CDR3 finishes, and the germline J gene fills in the end. The V call is TRBV14, the J call TRBJ2-1; D might be TRBD1 (5 bases). Trimming cost V 2 bases and J 0 bases, with 17 bases left between them. The CDR3 covers 18 residues. CDR1 and CDR2 (germline): SGHDN, FVKESK. The covered CDR3 bases are TGTGCCAGCAGCCAACTCATAGGAAGGGGCAGCTCCTACAATGAG. Its translation is CASSQLIGRGSSYNE. The entire CDR3 sequence reads CASSQLIGRGSSYNEQFF.

Notes on this clone: The read terminates 3 residues ahead of where the CDR3 ends, so the germline J gene completes it. The rearrangement joins TRBV7-8 to TRBJ2-7; D ambiguous. Germline V gene lookup returns CDR1 SGHVS and CDR2 FQNEAQ. The CDR3 consists of 14 residues. Trimming shortened V by 5 bases and J by 2 bases, and 13 bases separated the two germline ends. Here the CDR3 reads CASSPEEATYEQYF. Partial CDR3 DNA: TGTGCCAGCAGCCCAGAAGAGGCCACCTACGAG.

For this clone: The CDR3 end lies 3 residues beyond the end of the read and is filled in from the germline J gene. The chain has TRBV2 and TRBJ2-3; 7 bases are a match to TRBD1. This CDR3 is 15 amino acids long. Germline V CDR1 and CDR2: SNHLY, FYNNEI. The J segment lost 3 bases and the V segment lost 4 bases, leaving 7 bases of the junction unmatched. Incomplete CDR3 DNA: TGTGCCAGCAGTGTAGACAGGGTTAATACAGATACG. This encodes CASSVDRVNTDT. The whole CDR3 region reads CASSVDRVNTDTQYF.

Of note for this clone: The read comes to an end 3 residues before the CDR3 does, leaving the germline J gene to fill in the end. This chain uses TRBV7-8 with TRBJ1-3; 7 bases match TRBD1. V was clipped by 1 base and J by 0 bases; unmatched bases: 6. Looked up from germline, CDR1 is SGHVS and CDR2 is FQNEAQ. The CDR3 covers 17 residues. The CDR3 is CASSLGTGGFSGNTIYF. Partial CDR3 DNA: TGTGCCAGCAGCTTAGGGACAGGAGGGTTCTCTGGAAACACC.

On this clone itself: The read ends 3 residues shy of where the CDR3 ends; the end is completed using the germline J gene. The chain couples TRBV9 to TRBJ1-3; tentatively, D is TRBD1 (5 bases). The ends were cut back, 0 bases at V and 3 bases at J, with 13 bases in the middle. The CDR3 is 16 amino acids. In germline, CDR1 is SGDLS, CDR2 YYNGEE. The CDR3 DNA, read in part, is TGTGCCAGCAGCGTAGGGGGAGGGGCAGGTGGAAACACC. The encoded protein is CASSVGGGAGGNT. The whole CDR3 is CASSVGGGAGGNTIYF.

This clone is called medium-sized based on its frequency. The read terminates 3 residues ahead of where the CDR3 ends, so the germline J gene completes it. The genes are TRBV4-2 and TRBJ2-5; 10 nucleotides line up with TRBD2. Germline loops: CDR1 LGHNA, CDR2 YNFKEQ. This CDR3 is 20 amino acids long. Unmatched junction bases numbered 23, after V lost 4 bases and J lost 6 bases. CDR3 sequence reads: CASSPRQGEDPSGSMKTQYF. The sequenced part of the CDR3 DNA is TGTGCCAGCAGCCCCCGACAGGGAGAGGACCCTAGCGGGAGTATGAAGACC.

Of note for this clone: The CDR3 is cut off 3 residues early in the read; its end comes from the germline J gene. This chain joins TRBV10-3 and TRBJ2-1; possible D gene TRBD1, 7 bases. Germline values: CDR1 ENHRY, CDR2 SYGVKD. The CDR3 has 14 amino acids. Trimming shortened V by 5 bases and J by 9 bases, and 17 bases separated the two germline ends. CDR3 region: CAISPGQQGGEQFF. The covered CDR3 bases are TGTGCCATCAGTCCGGGACAGCAGGGGGGTGAG.

As for this clone: The read is 3 residues too short to cover the CDR3 end, so that end is filled in from the germline J gene. The V call is TRBV11-2, the J call TRBJ1-2; a weak D match, TRBD1 (6 bases). This CDR3 has 13 residues. Germline V gene lookup returns CDR1 SGHAT and CDR2 FQNNGV. CDR3 residues: CASSPTGTYGYTF. Partial CDR3 DNA: TGTGCCAGCAGTCCCACAGGGACGTACGGC.

According to its frequency, this clone is medium-sized (0.01 to 0.1%). The read gets to within 3 residues of the CDR3 end, and the germline J gene fills in the rest. J is TRBJ1-1 and V is TRBV10-3; no clear D gene. The germline V gene has CDR1 ENHRY and CDR2 SYGVKD. Trimming removed 3 bases at V and 2 bases at J, with 10 bases between. The CDR3 spans 14 residues. The CDR3 loop reads CAISDRTSNTEAFF. The CDR3 bases that were read are TGTGCCATCAGTGATCGGACTTCAAACACTGAA.

The CDR3 sequence: CASSISDRAAPYEQYF. CDR3 DNA, as far as it was read: TGTGCCAGTAGTATTTCGGACAGGGCGGCCCCCTACGAG. The chain links TRBV19 to TRBJ2-7, with 8 bases that match TRBD1. The CDR3 end is not reached by the read, which stops 3 residues before it; the germline J gene fills it in. Losses at the gene ends were 3 bases for V and 2 bases for J; bases not matched to a gene: 9. The CDR3 loop spans 16 amino acids. The germline V gene has CDR1 LNHDA and CDR2 SQIVND (reference sequence).

Note on this clone: The sequenced fragment ends 3 residues before the CDR3 boundary, so the rest is inferred from the germline J gene. The genes are TRBV5-1 and TRBJ2-1; 9 bases line up with TRBD2. Germline V lookup: CDR1 SGHRS, CDR2 YFSETQ. V shed 2 bases and J 6 bases; nucleotides not matched to a gene: 6. This CDR3 comprises 15 residues. The covered CDR3 bases are TGCGCCAGCAGCTTTGTTAGCGGGGGCCCCAATGAG. Its protein product is CASSFVSGGPNE. The CDR3 in full is CASSFVSGGPNEQFF. The full variable domain, in which reference TRBV5-1 and TRBJ2-1 provide the parts outside the CDR3, is KAGVTQTPRYLIKTRGQQVTLSCSPISGHRSVSWYQQTPGQGLQFLFEYFSETQRNKGNFPGRFSGRQFSNSRSEMNVSTLELGDSALYLCASSFVSGGPNEQFFGPGTRLTVL.

As concerns this clone: Read sequence stops 3 residues before the CDR3 end, and the germline J gene provides the missing end. The chain recombines TRBV2 with TRBJ2-1; 12 bases match TRBD2. V lost 4 bases and J lost 4; bases outside the gene matches: 5. The CDR3 contains 16 residues. Per germline, CDR1 SNHLY and CDR2 FYNNEI. The CDR3 sequence: CASSVITSGGYNEQFF. CDR3 bases read: TGTGCCAGCAGTGTAATAACTAGCGGGGGGTACAATGAG.

About this clone itself: The CDR3 is cut off 3 residues early in the read; its end comes from the germline J gene. The genes are TRBV20-1 and TRBJ2-7, with 11 bases that match TRBD2. Trimming took 0 bases from V and 2 from J; bases not matched to a gene: 0. CDR1 is DFQATT, CDR2 SNEGSKA, per germline (reference sequence). The CDR3 has 14 amino acids. Incomplete CDR3 DNA: TGCAGTGCTAGAGAACTAGCGGGAGCCTACGAG. It encodes CSARELAGAYE. Given in full, the CDR3 is CSARELAGAYEQYF.

Comment on this clone: The CDR3 end lies 3 residues beyond the end of the read and is filled in from the germline J gene. V is TRBV5-4 and J is TRBJ2-1, with 10 bases fitting TRBD2. This CDR3 is 16 amino acids long. The germline V gene has CDR1 SGHNT and CDR2 YYREEE (reference sequence). V trimming: 2 bases; J trimming: 4 bases; junction bases outside the gene matches: 6. CDR3 bases read: TGTGCCAGCAGCTTAAAGGCTAGCGGGGGATACAATGAG. Translating gives CASSLKASGGYNE. The complete CDR3 reads CASSLKASGGYNEQFF.

Comments on this clone: The read finishes 3 residues shy of the CDR3 end, and the germline J gene is used to complete it. The chain employs TRBV6-1 and TRBJ1-2; possible D gene TRBD1, 5 bases. The CDR3 extends over 17 amino acids. Germline V gene data show CDR1 as MNHNS and CDR2 as SASEGT. V dropped 0 bases and J dropped 6 bases, with 20 bases sitting between them. CDR3 DNA (partial): TGTGCCAGCAGTGAAGCGCCTTTACGTAGGGGATACCATGGC. It yields the protein CASSEAPLRRGYHG. In full, the CDR3 is CASSEAPLRRGYHGYTF.